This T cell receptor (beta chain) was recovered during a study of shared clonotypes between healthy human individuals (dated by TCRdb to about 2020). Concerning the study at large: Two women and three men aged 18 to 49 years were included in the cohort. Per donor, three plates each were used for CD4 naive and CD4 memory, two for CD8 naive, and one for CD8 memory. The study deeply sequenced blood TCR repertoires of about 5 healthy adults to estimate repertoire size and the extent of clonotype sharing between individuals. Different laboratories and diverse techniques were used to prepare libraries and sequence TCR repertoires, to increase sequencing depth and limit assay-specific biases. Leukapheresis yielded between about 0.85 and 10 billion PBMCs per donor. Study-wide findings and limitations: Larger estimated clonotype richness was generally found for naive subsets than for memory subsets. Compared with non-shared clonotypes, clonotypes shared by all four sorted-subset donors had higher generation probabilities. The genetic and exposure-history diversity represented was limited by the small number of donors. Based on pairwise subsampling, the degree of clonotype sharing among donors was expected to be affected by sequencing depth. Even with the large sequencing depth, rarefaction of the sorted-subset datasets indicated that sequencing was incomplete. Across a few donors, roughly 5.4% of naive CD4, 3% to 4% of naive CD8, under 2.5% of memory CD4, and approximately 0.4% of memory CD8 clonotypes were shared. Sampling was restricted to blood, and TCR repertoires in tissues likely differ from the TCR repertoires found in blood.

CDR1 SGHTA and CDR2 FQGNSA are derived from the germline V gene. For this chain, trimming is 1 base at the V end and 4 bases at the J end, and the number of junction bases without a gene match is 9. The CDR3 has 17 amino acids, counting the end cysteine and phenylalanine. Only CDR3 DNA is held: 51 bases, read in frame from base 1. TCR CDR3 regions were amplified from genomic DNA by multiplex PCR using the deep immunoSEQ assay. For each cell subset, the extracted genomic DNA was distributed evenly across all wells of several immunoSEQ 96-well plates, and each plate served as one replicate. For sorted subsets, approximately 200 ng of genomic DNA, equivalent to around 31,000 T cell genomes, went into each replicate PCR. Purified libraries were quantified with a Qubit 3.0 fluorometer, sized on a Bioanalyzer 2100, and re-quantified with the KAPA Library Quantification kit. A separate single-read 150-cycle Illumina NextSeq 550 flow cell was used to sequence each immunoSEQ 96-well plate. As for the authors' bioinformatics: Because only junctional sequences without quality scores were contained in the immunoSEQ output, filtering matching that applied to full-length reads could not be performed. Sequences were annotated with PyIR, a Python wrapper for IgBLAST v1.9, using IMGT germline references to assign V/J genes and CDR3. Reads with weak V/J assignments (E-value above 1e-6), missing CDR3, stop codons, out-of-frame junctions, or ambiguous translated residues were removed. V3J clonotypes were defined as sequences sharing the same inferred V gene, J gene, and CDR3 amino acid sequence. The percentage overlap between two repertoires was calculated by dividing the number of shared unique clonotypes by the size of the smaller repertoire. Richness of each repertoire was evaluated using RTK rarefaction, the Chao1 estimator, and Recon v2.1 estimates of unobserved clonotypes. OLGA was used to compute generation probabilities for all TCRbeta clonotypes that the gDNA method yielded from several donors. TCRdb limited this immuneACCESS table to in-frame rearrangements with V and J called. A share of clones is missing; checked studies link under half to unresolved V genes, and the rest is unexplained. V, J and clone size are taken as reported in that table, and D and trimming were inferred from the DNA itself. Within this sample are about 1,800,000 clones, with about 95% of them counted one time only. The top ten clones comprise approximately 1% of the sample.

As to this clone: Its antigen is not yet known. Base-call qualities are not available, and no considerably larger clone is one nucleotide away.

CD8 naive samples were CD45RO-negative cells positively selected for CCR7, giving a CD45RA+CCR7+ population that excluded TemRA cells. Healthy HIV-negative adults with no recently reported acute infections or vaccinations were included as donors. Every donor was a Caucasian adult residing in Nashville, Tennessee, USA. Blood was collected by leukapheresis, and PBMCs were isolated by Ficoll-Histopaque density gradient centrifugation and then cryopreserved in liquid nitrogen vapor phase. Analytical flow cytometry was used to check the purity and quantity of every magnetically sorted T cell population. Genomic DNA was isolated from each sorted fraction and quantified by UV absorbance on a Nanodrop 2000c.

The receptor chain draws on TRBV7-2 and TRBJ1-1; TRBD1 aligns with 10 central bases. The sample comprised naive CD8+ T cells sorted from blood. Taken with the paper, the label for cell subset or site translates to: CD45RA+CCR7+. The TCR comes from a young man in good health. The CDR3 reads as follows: CASSLDLTGGEGTEAFF. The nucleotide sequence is TGTGCCAGCAGCTTAGATCTGACAGGGGGCGAGGGCACTGAAGCTTTCTTT.